Sequencing of this TCR beta chain was carried out in a study of beta chain features in type 1 diabetes. Expressed TCRB transcripts were sequenced because the isolated RNA had all been reverse transcribed beforehand. TCRdb's copy holds only in-frame clones and misses some; the assay was immunoSEQ multiplex PCR. The table has hundreds of thousands of clones, approximately 28% seen once; the top ten hold roughly 0.06%. V dropped 7 bases and J dropped 0; count of bases not matched to a gene: 9. Germline assignment: CDR1 MDHEN and CDR2 SYDVKM. This CDR3 is 15 amino acids long. This chain joins TRBV28 and TRBJ2-7; 7 bases agree with TRBD2. The TCR comes from a man aged 18 to 29 in good health. Source material: naive CD4+ T cells from blood. The CDR3 is CASTISGSHSYEQYF. CDR3 sequence (DNA): TGTGCCAGCACGATTAGCGGGTCTCACTCCTACGAGCAGTACTTC.